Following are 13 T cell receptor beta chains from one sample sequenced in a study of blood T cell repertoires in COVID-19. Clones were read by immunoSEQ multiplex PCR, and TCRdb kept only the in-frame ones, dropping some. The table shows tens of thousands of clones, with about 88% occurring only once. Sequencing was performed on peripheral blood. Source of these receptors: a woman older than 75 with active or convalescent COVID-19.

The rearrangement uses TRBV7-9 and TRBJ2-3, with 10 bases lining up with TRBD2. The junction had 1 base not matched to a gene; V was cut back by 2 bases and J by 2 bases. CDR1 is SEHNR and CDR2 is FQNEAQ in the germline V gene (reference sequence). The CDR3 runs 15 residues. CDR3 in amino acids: CASSLSGGATDTQYF. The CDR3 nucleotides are TGTGCCAGCAGCTTAAGCGGGGGGGCCACAGATACGCAGTATTTT.

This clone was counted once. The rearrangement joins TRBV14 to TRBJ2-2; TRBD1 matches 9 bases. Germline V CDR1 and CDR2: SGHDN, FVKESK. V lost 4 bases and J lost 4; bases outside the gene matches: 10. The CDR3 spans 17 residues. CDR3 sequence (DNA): TGTGCCAGCAGCCCCTCCCGACAGGGGGAGGGCACCGGGGAGCTGTTTTTT. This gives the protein CASSPSRQGEGTGELFF.

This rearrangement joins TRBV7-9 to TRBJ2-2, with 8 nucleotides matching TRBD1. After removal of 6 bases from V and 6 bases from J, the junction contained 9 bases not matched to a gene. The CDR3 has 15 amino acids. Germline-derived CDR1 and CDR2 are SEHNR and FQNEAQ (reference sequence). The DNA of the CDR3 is TGTGCCAGCAGTTCGGACAGGGCCCCCCCCGGGGAGCTGTTTTTT. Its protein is CASSSDRAPPGELFF.

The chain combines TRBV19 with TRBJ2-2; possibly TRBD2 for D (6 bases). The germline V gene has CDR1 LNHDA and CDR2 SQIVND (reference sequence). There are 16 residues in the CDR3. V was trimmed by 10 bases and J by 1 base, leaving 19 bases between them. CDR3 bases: TGTGCCACCCGATTAAGAAGCGGGTTGAACACCGGGGAGCTGTTTTTT. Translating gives CATRLRSGLNTGELFF.

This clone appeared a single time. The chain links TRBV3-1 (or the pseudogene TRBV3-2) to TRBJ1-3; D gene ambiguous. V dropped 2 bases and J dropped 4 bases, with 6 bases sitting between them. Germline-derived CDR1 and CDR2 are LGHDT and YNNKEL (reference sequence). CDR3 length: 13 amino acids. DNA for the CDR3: TGTGCCAGCAGCCAACCCATGGGAAACACCATATATTTT. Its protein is CASSQPMGNTIYF.

CDR3 sequence reads: CASSLTSGGFGEQFF. CDR3 sequence (DNA): TGTGCCAGCAGCTTGACTAGCGGGGGGTTCGGTGAGCAGTTCTTC. The chain is built from TRBV7-3 and TRBJ2-1; 13 bases agree with TRBD2. Germline lookup yields CDR1 SGHTA and CDR2 FQGTGA. Trimming took 3 bases from V and 9 from J; bases not matched to a gene: 5. The CDR3 has 15 amino acids.

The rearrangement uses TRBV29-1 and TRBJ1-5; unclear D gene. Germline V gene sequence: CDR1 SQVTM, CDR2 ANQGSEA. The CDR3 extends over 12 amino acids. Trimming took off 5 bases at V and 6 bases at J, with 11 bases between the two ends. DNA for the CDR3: TGCAGCGTTTCTGCGGTTGGTCAGCCCCAGCATTTT. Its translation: CSVSAVGQPQHF.

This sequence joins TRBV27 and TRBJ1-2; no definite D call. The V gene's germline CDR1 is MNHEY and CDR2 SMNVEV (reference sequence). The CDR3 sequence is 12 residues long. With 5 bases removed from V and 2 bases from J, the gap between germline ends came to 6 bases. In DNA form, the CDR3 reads TGTGCCAGCAGTACTCAAAACTATGGCTACACCTTC. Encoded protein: CASSTQNYGYTF.

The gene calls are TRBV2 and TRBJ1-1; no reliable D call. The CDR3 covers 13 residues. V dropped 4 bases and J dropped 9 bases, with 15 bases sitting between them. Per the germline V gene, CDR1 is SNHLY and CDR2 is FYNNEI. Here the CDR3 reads CASSGEIIEKAFF. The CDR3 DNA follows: TGTGCCAGCAGTGGAGAGATCATCGAAAAAGCTTTCTTT.

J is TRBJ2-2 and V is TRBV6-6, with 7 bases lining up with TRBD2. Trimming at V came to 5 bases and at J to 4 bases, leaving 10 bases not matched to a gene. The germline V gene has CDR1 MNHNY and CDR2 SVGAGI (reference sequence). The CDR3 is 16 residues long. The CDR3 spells CASSPTGGSVTGELFF. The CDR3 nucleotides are TGTGCCAGCAGTCCTACCGGGGGGTCGGTCACCGGGGAGCTGTTTTTT.

CDR3 nucleotide sequence: TGTGCCAGCAGCAGGAACACTGAAGCTTTCTTT. Translated: CASSRNTEAFF. The chain has TRBV2 and TRBJ1-1; D is unclear. CDR3 size: 11 residues. The ends were cut back, 6 bases at V and 1 base at J, with 3 bases in the middle. The germline gives CDR1 SNHLY, CDR2 FYNNEI. Full variable domain (rest looked up from reference TRBV2 and TRBJ1-1): EPEVTQTPSHQVTQMGQEVILRCVPISNHLYFYWYRQILGQKVEFLVSFYNNEISEKSEIFDDQFSVERPDGSNFTLKIRSTKLEDSAMYFCASSRNTEAFFGQGTRLTVV.

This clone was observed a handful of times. CDR3 sequence: CASSPTTGGGAGEQYF. DNA of the CDR3: TGTGCCAGCAGCCCCACGACTGGCGGGGGGGCCGGAGAGCAGTACTTC. J is TRBJ2-7 and V is TRBV4-2; 9 bases match TRBD2. CDR1 LGHNA and CDR2 YNFKEQ come from the germline V gene. V dropped 4 bases and J dropped 7; count of bases not matched to a gene: 14. CDR3 length: 16 amino acids.

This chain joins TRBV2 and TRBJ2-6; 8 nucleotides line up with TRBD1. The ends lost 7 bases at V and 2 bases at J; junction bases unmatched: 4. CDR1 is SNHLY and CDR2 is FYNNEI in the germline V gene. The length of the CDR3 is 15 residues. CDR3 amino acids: CASTTGGTGANVLTF. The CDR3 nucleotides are TGTGCCAGCACCACAGGGGGGACTGGGGCCAACGTCCTGACTTTC.